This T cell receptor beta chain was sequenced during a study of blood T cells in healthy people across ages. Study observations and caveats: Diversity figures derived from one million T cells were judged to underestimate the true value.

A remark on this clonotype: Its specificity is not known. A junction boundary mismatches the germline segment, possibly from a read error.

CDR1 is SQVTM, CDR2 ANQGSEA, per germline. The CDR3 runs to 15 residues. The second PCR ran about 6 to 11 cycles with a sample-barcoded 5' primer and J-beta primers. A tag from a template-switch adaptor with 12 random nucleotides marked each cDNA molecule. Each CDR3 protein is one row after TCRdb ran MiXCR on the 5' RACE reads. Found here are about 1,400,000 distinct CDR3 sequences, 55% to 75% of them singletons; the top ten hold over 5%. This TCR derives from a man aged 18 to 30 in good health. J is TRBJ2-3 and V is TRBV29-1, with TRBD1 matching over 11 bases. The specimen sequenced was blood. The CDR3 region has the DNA TGCAGCGTTGAAGGATCGCCGGGACAGGGGGATACGCGGTATTTT. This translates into CSVEGSPGQGDTRYF.